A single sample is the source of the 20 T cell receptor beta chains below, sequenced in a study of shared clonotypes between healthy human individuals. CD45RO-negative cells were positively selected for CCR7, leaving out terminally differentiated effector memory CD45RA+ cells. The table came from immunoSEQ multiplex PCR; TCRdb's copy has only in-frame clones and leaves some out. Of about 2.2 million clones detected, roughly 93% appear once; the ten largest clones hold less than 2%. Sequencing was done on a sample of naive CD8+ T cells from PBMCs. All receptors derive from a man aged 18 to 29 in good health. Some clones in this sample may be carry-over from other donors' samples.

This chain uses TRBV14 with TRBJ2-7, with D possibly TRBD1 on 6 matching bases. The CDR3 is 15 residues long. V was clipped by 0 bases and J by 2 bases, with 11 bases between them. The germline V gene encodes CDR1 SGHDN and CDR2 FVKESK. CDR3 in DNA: TGTGCCAGCAGCCAAGATGCAGGGGACACCTACGAGCAGTACTTC. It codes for CASSQDAGDTYEQYF.

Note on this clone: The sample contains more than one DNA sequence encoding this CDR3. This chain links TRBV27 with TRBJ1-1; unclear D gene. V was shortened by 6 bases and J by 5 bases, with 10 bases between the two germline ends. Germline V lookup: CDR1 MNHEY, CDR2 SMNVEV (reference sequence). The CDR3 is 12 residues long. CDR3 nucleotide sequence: TGTGCCAGCAGCTCCGGGAATACTGAAGCTTTCTTT. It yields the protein CASSSGNTEAFF.

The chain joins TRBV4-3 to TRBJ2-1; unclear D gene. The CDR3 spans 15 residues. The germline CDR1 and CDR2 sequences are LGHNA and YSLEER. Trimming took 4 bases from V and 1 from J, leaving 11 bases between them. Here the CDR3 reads CASSPDSGSYNEQFF. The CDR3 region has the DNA TGCGCCAGCAGCCCTGACTCCGGTTCCTACAATGAGCAGTTCTTC.

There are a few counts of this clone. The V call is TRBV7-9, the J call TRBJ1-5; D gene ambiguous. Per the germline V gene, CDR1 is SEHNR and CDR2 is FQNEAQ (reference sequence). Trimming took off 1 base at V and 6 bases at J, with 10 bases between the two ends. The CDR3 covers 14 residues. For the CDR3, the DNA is TGTGCCAGCAGCTTAGTGGGTCCCAGTCAGCCCCAGCATTTT. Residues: CASSLVGPSQPQHF.

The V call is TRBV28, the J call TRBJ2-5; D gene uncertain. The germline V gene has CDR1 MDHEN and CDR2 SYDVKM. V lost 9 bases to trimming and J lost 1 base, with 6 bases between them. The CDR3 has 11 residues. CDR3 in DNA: TGTGCCAGTAGATCCCAAGAGACCCAGTACTTC. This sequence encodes CASRSQETQYF.

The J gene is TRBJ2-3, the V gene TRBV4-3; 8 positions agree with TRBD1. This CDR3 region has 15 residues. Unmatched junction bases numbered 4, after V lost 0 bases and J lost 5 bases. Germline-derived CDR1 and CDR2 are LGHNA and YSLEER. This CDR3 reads CASSQDRGRGDTQYF. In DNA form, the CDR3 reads TGCGCCAGCAGCCAAGACAGGGGGCGTGGAGATACGCAGTATTTT.

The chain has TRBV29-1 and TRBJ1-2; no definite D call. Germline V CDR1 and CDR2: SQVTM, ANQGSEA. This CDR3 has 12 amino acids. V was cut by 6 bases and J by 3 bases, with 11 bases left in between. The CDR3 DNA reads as TGCAGCGTCCGGGAGCCGGACTATGGCTACACCTTC. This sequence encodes CSVREPDYGYTF.

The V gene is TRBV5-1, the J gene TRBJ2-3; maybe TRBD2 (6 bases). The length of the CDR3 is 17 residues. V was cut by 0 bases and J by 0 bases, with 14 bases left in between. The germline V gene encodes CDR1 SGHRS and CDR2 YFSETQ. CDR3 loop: CASSLDGGIPSTDTQYF. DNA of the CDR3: TGCGCCAGCAGCTTGGATGGGGGGATACCTAGCACAGATACGCAGTATTTT.

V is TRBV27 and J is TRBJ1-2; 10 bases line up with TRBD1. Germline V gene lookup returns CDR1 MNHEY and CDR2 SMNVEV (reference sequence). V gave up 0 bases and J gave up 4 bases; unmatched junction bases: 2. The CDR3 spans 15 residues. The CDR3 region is CASSLSRDRGYGYTF. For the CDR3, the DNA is TGTGCCAGCAGTTTATCGAGGGACAGGGGCTATGGCTACACCTTC.

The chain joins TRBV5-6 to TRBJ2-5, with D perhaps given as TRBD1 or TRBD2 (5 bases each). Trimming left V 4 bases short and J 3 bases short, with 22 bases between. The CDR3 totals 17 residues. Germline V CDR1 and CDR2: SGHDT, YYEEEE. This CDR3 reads CASSRGGGRRTEETQYF. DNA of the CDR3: TGTGCCAGCAGCCGCGGTGGGGGACGAAGGACCGAAGAGACCCAGTACTTC.

The CDR3 here is CASSVTGLWETQYF. CDR3 bases: TGTGCCAGCAGTGTGACAGGGTTGTGGGAGACCCAGTACTTC. J is TRBJ2-5 and V is TRBV27; 7 bases are shared with TRBD1. CDR3 length equals 14 residues. CDR1 is MNHEY and CDR2 is SMNVEV in the germline V gene (reference sequence). The V and J ends lost 5 bases and 5 bases, in that order; junction bases with no gene match: 8.

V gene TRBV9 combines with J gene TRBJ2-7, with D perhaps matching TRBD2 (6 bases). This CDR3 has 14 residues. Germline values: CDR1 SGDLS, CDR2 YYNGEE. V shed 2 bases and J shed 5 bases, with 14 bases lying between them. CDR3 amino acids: CASSVSGTSNEQYF. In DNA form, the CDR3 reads TGTGCCAGCAGCGTTTCCGGGACTTCCAACGAGCAGTACTTC.

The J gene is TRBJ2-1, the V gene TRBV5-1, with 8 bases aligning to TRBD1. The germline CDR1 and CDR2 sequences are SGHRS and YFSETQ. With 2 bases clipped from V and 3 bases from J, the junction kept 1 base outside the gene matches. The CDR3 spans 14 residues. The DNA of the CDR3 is TGCGCCAGCAGCTTACAGGGGGTCTACAATGAGCAGTTCTTC. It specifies CASSLQGVYNEQFF.

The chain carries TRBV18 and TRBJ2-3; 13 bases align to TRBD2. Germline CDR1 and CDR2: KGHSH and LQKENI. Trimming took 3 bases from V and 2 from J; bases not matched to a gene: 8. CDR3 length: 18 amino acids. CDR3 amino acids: CASSPLPGLAGPTDTQYF. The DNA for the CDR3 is TGTGCCAGCTCACCTTTACCGGGACTAGCGGGACCCACAGATACGCAGTATTTT. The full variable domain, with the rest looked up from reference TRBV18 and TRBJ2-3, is NAGVMQNPRHLVRRRGQEARLRCSPMKGHSHVYWYRQLPEEGLKFMVYLQKENIIDESGMPKERFSAEFPKEGPSILRIQQVVRGDSAAYFCASSPLPGLAGPTDTQYFGPGTRLTVL.

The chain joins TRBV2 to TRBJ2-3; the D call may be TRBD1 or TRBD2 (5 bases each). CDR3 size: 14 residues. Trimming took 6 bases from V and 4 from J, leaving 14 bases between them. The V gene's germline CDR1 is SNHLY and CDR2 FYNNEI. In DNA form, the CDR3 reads TGTGCCAGCAGGCCCCCGGGACCGTCAGATACGCAGTATTTT. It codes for CASRPPGPSDTQYF.

The CDR3 DNA is TGTGCCAGTAGTATATTCGGGACAGGGGGTGAAAAACTGTTTTTT. Protein product: CASSIFGTGGEKLFF. The chain combines TRBV19 with TRBJ1-4, with 11 nucleotides matching TRBD1. The V and J ends lost 2 bases and 7 bases, in that order; junction bases with no gene match: 3. From germline, CDR1 is LNHDA and CDR2 SQIVND (reference sequence). CDR3 length: 15 residues.

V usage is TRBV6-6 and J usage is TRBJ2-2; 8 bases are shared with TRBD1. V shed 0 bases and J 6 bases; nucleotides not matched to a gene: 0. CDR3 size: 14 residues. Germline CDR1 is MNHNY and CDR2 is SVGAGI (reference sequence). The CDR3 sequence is CASSYSQGAGELFF. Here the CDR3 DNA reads TGTGCCAGCAGTTACTCACAGGGGGCCGGGGAGCTGTTTTTT.

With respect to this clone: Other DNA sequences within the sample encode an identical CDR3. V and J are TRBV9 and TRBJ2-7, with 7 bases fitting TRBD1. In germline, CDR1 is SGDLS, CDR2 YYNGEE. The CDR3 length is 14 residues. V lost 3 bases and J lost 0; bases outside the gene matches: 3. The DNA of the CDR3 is TGTGCCAGCAGCGCCACAGGGGACTCCTACGAGCAGTACTTC. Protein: CASSATGDSYEQYF.

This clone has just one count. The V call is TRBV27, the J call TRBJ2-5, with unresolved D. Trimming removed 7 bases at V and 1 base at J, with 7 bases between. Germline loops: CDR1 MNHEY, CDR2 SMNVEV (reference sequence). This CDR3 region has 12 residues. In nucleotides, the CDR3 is TGTGCCAGCACCAATACCCAAGAGACCCAGTACTTC. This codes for CASTNTQETQYF.

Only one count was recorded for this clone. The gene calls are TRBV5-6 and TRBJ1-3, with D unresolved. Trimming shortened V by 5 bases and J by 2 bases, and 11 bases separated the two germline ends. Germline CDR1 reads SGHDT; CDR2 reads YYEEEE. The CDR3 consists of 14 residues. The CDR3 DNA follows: TGTGCCAGCAGTATAGGGAATGCTGGAAACACCATATATTTT. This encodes CASSIGNAGNTIYF.